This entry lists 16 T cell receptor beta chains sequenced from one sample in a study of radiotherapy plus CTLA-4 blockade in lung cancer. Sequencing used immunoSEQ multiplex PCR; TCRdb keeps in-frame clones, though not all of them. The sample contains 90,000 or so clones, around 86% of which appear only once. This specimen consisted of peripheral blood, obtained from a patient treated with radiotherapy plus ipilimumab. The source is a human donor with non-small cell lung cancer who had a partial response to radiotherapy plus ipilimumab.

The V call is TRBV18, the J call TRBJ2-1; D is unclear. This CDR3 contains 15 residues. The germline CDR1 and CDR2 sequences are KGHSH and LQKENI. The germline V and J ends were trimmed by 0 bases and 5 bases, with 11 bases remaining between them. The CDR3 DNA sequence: TGTGCCAGCTCACCACCTGACGGCGGAGACAATGAGCAGTTCTTC. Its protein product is CASSPPDGGDNEQFF.

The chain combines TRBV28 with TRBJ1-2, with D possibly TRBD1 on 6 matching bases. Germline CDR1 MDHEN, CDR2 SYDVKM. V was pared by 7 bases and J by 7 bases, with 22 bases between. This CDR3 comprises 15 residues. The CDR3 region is CASNRPGGGAFGYTF. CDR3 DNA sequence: TGTGCCAGCAACCGACCAGGAGGGGGGGCTTTTGGCTACACCTTC.

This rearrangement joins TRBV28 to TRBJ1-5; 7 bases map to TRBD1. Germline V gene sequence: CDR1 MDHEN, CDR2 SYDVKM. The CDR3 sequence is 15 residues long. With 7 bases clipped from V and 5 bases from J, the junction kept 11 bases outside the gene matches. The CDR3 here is CASKPGQVRDQPQHF. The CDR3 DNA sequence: TGTGCCAGCAAACCCGGACAGGTACGGGATCAGCCCCAGCATTTT. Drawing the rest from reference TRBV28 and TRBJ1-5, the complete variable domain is DVKVTQSSRYLVKRTGEKVFLECVQDMDHENMFWYRQDPGLGLRLIYFSYDVKMKEKGDIPEGYSVSREKKERFSLILESASTNQTSMYLCASKPGQVRDQPQHFGDGTRLSIL.

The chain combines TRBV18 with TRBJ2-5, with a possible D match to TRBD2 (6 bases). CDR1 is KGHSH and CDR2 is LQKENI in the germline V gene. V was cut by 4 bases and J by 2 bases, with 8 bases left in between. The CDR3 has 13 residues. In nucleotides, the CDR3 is TGTGCCAGCTCACTGGGACTTCAAGAGACCCAGTACTTC. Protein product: CASSLGLQETQYF.

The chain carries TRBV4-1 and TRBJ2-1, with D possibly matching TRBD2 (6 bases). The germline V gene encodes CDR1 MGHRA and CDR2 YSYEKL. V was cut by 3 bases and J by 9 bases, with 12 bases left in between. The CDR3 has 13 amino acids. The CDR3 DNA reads TGCGCCAGCAGCCAGGGCCTAGCGATTGAGCAGTTCTTC. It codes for CASSQGLAIEQFF.

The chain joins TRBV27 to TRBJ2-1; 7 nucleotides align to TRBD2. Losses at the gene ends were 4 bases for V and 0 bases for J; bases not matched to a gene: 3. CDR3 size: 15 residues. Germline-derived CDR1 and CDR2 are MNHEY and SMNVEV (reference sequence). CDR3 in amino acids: CASSSGLYSYNEQFF. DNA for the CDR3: TGTGCCAGCAGTTCGGGACTATACTCCTACAATGAGCAGTTCTTC.

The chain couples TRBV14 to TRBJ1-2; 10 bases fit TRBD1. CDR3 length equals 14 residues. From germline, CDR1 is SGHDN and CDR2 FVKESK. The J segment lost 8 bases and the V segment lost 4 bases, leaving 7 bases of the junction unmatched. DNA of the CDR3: TGTGCCAGCAGCCGGACAGGGGGGATCGAGGGCTACACCTTC. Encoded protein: CASSRTGGIEGYTF. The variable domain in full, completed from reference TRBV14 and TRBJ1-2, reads EAGVTQFPSHSVIEKGQTVTLRCDPISGHDNLYWYRRVMGKEIKFLLHFVKESKQDESGMPNNRFLAERTGGTYSTLKVQPAELEDSGVYFCASSRTGGIEGYTFGSGTRLTVV.

CDR3 loop: CASAPRGQGNYGYTF. As DNA, the CDR3 is TGTGCCAGCGCTCCCCGGGGACAGGGGAACTATGGCTACACCTTC. J is TRBJ1-2 and V is TRBV5-4; 10 bases fit TRBD1. This CDR3 region has 15 residues. J gave up 2 bases and V 7 bases, and 8 bases lay outside the gene matches. Germline assignment: CDR1 SGHNT and CDR2 YYREEE (reference sequence). Full variable domain (rest looked up from reference TRBV5-4 and TRBJ1-2): ETGVTQSPTHLIKTRGQQVTLRCSSQSGHNTVSWYQQALGQGPQFIFQYYREEENGRGNFPPRFSGLQFPNYSSELNVNALELDDSALYLCASAPRGQGNYGYTFGSGTRLTVV.

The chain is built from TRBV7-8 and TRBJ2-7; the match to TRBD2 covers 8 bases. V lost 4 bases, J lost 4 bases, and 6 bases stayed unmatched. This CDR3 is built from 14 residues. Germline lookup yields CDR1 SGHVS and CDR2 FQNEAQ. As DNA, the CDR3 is TGTGCCAGCAGCTCCCTAGCGGGCCCTTACGAGCAGTACGTC. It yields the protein CASSSLAGPYEQYV.

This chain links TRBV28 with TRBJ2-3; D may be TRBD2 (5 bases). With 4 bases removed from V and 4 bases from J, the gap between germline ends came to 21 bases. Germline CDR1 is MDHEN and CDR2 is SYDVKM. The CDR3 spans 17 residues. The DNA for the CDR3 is TGTGCCAGCAGTTCTTCCCGGTCAGCGGCCCGAGCAGATACGCAGTATTTT. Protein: CASSSSRSAARADTQYF.

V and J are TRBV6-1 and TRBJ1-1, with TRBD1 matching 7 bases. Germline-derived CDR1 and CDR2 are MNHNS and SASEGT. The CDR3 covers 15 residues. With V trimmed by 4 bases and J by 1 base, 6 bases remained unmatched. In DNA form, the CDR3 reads TGTGCCAGCAGTGGGTGGGGACAGCGGAACACTGAAGCTTTCTTT. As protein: CASSGWGQRNTEAFF.

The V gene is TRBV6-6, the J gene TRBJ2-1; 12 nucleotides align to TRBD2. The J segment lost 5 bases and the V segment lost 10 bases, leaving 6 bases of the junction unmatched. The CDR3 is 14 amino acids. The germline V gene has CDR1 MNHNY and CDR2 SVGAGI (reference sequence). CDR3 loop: CATRRTSGNNEQFF. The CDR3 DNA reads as TGTGCCACGAGAAGGACTAGCGGGAACAATGAGCAGTTCTTC.

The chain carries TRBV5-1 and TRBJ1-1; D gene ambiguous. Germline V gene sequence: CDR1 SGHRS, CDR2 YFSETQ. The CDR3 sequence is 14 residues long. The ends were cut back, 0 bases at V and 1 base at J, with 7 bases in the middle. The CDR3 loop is CASSLATANTEAFF. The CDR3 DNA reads TGCGCCAGCAGCTTGGCTACAGCGAACACTGAAGCTTTCTTT.

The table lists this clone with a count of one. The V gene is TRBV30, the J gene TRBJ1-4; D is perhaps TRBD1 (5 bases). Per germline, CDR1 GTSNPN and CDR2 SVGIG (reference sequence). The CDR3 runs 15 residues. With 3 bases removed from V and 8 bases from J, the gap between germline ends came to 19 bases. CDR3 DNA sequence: TGTGCCTGGAGGTCCTTAGGGGCGGCAAACGAAAAACTGTTTTTT. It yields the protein CAWRSLGAANEKLFF.

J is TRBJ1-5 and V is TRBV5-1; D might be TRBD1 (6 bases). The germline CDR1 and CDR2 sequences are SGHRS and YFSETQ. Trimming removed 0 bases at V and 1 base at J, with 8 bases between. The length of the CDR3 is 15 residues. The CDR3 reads CASSLEGHSNQPQHF. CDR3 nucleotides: TGCGCCAGCAGCTTGGAGGGACACAGCAATCAGCCCCAGCATTTT. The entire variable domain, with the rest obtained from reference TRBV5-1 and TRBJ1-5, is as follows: KAGVTQTPRYLIKTRGQQVTLSCSPISGHRSVSWYQQTPGQGLQFLFEYFSETQRNKGNFPGRFSGRQFSNSRSEMNVSTLELGDSALYLCASSLEGHSNQPQHFGDGTRLSIL.

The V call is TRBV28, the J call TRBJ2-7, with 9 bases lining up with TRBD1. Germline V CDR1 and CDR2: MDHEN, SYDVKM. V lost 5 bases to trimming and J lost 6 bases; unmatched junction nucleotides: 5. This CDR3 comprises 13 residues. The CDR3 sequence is CASSARQGGEQYV. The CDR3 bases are TGTGCCAGCAGTGCCAGACAGGGGGGCGAGCAGTACGTC.